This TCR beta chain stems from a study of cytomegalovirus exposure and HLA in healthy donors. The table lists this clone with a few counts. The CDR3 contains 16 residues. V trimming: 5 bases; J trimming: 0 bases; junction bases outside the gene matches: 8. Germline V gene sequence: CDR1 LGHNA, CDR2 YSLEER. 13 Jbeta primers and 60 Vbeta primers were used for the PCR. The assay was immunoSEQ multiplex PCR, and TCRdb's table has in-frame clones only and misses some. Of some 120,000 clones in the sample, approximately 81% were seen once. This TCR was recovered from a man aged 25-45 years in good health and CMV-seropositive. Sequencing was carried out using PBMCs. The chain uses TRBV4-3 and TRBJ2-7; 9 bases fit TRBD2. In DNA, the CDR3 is TGCGCCAGCAGCAAAGGGAGGACTAGCGTCTCCTACGAGCAGTACTTC. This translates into CASSKGRTSVSYEQYF.